These 25 T cell receptor beta chains share one sample of origin, sequenced in a study of blood T cells in healthy people across ages. With a J-beta primer mix and a sample-barcoded 5' primer, a second PCR ran roughly 7 to 11 cycles. MiXCR, run by TCRdb on the 5' RACE reads, gives a single entry per CDR3 protein. Of about 1.5 million distinct CDR3 sequences listed, about 40% are singletons. The sequenced sample was blood. These receptors were obtained from a woman aged 18-30 years in good health.

The chain carries TRBV3-1 and TRBJ2-7; 7 bases are a match to TRBD2. J was trimmed by 2 bases and V by 0 bases; bases with no gene match: 10. This CDR3 region has 17 residues. Germline-derived CDR1 and CDR2 are LGHDT and YNNKEL (reference sequence). Here the CDR3 DNA reads TGTGCCAGCAGCCAAGAAGGTTATGAGCGGGGTGCCTACGAGCAGTACTTC. Translating gives CASSQEGYERGAYEQYF.

This clonotype was detected a few times. The rearrangement links TRBV29-1 to TRBJ1-1; D possibly corresponds to TRBD1 (5 bases). The CDR3 loop spans 15 amino acids. The V end was cut by 0 bases, the J end by 6 bases, with 17 bases between. Germline V gene sequence: CDR1 SQVTM, CDR2 ANQGSEA. The CDR3 DNA is TGCAGCGTTGAAGATCGGGAGGTTCGGGGGGCTGAAGCTTTCTTT. It yields the protein CSVEDREVRGAEAFF.

This clonotype appeared many times. The V call is TRBV10-3, the J call TRBJ2-3; TRBD2 matches 7 bases. The CDR3 has 13 residues. With 7 bases clipped from V and 5 bases from J, the junction kept 6 bases outside the gene matches. Germline V gives CDR1 ENHRY, CDR2 SYGVKD. Here the CDR3 reads CAIKAGVGDTQYF. The CDR3 bases are TGTGCCATCAAGGCGGGGGTAGGAGATACGCAGTATTTT.

This sequence joins TRBV20-1 and TRBJ2-1; 12 positions match TRBD2. Germline V lookup: CDR1 DFQATT, CDR2 SNEGSKA (reference sequence). The V gene end was trimmed by 4 bases and the J gene end by 5 bases; junction bases not matched to a gene: 0. This CDR3 spans 13 amino acids. This CDR3 is CSATSGRDNEQFF. The CDR3 DNA sequence: TGCAGTGCTACTAGCGGGAGGGACAATGAGCAGTTCTTC.

This clonotype was observed a few times. The gene calls are TRBV4-1 and TRBJ2-3; 8 positions match TRBD1. V trimming: 2 bases; J trimming: 2 bases; junction bases outside the gene matches: 6. This CDR3 is built from 16 residues. Looked up from germline, CDR1 is MGHRA and CDR2 is YSYEKL. DNA for the CDR3: TGCGCCAGCAGCCAAAAGACAGGGGCCTTCACAGATACGCAGTATTTT. The encoded protein is CASSQKTGAFTDTQYF.

This clonotype has more than one count but fewer than ten. The rearrangement uses TRBV20-1 and TRBJ1-2; the D is unclear. Trimming removed 0 bases at V and 0 bases at J, with 11 bases between. From germline, CDR1 is DFQATT and CDR2 SNEGSKA (reference sequence). The CDR3 sequence is 15 residues long. Here the CDR3 DNA reads TGCAGTGCTAGAGATGGGTCCAGAGCTAACTATGGCTACACCTTC. Its translation: CSARDGSRANYGYTF.

The chain joins TRBV5-5 to TRBJ2-5; D gene ambiguous. The CDR3 covers 18 residues. V was clipped by 2 bases and J by 1 base, with 21 bases between them. The germline gives CDR1 SGHKS, CDR2 YYEKEE (reference sequence). The CDR3 protein is CASSFVGPLTPSQETQYF. CDR3 DNA sequence: TGTGCCAGCAGCTTTGTGGGCCCGCTCACCCCCTCCCAAGAGACCCAGTACTTC.

This clonotype was found many times. The CDR3 nucleotides read TGTGCCAGCAGTCTGACAGGGAAGGGCTACACCTTC. As protein: CASSLTGKGYTF. The J gene is TRBJ1-2, the V gene TRBV27; TRBD1 aligns across 7 bases. CDR1 and CDR2 (germline): MNHEY, SMNVEV (reference sequence). This CDR3 has 12 residues. V shed 5 bases, J shed 8 bases, and the junction held 5 bases outside the gene matches.

Written as DNA, the CDR3 is TGCAGTGCCGGCAAAGAGACCCAGTACTTC. Translated, it gives CSAGKETQYF. The chain links TRBV20-1 to TRBJ2-5; the D is unclear. The V gene's germline CDR1 is DFQATT and CDR2 SNEGSKA (reference sequence). The V and J ends lost 6 bases and 3 bases respectively, with 5 bases between them. The CDR3 consists of 10 residues.

J is TRBJ2-2 and V is TRBV7-8; D call uncertain. V was clipped by 5 bases and J by 1 base, with 11 bases between them. This CDR3 region has 15 residues. CDR1 and CDR2 (germline): SGHVS, FQNEAQ. The CDR3 loop is CASSPPALNTGELFF. CDR3 DNA: TGTGCCAGCAGCCCCCCGGCCTTGAACACCGGGGAGCTGTTTTTT.

The chain carries TRBV20-1 and TRBJ2-7, with 7 bases identical to TRBD2. There are 15 residues in the CDR3. The V gene's germline CDR1 is DFQATT and CDR2 SNEGSKA (reference sequence). The trim removed 6 bases at V and 0 bases at J, leaving 11 bases unmatched. This CDR3 reads CSARFWDYNSYEQYF. The CDR3 DNA sequence: TGCAGTGCCCGGTTTTGGGACTACAACTCCTACGAGCAGTACTTC.

The chain couples TRBV12-3 or TRBV12-4 to TRBJ2-7; weak D call: TRBD1 (5 bases). This CDR3 is built from 13 residues. V was shortened by 6 bases and J by 0 bases, with 9 bases between the two germline ends. CDR3 region: CASRADSSYEQYF. The CDR3 bases are TGTGCCAGCAGGGCAGACAGCTCCTACGAGCAGTACTTC.

This clonotype was detected a few times. The V call is TRBV25-1, the J call TRBJ2-2; D ambiguous. Germline CDR1 reads MGHDK; CDR2 reads SYGVNS. The length of the CDR3 is 13 residues. V was pared by 5 bases and J by 0 bases, with 4 bases between. CDR3 in DNA: TGTGCCAGCAGTCGCGCGAACACCGGGGAGCTGTTTTTT. Residues: CASSRANTGELFF.

The chain has TRBV28 and TRBJ2-4, with TRBD1 as a possible D gene (6 bases). The CDR3 runs 16 residues. Trimming removed 5 bases at V and 1 base at J, with 15 bases between. Germline loops: CDR1 MDHEN, CDR2 SYDVKM. The CDR3 nucleotides read TGTGCCAGCAGTCAACAGGGATTTGAGGCCAAAAACATTCAGTACTTC. It encodes CASSQQGFEAKNIQYF.

The rearrangement uses TRBV20-1 and TRBJ2-1; D call uncertain. From germline, CDR1 is DFQATT and CDR2 SNEGSKA (reference sequence). The CDR3 runs 11 residues. The V and J ends lost 5 bases and 4 bases respectively, with 6 bases between them. In nucleotides, the CDR3 is TGCAGTGCTCTAGAATACAATGAGCAGTTCTTC. Protein sequence: CSALEYNEQFF.

This clonotype has only a few counts. This sequence joins TRBV5-6 and TRBJ1-4; tentatively, D is TRBD1 (6 bases). The CDR3 has 13 residues. Trimming removed 1 base from V and 15 bases from J, with 16 bases in between. CDR1 is SGHDT and CDR2 is YYEEEE in the germline V gene. In nucleotides, the CDR3 is TGTGCCAGCAGCTTGCGGCCAGGGGACCTGTTGTTTTTT. Protein: CASSLRPGDLLFF. Supplemented by reference TRBV5-6 and TRBJ1-4, the full variable domain reads DAGVTQSPTHLIKTRGQQVTLRCSPKSGHDTVSWYQQALGQGPQFIFQYYEEEERQRGNFPDRFSGHQFPNYSSELNVNALLLGDSALYLCASSLRPGDLLFFGSGTQLSVL.

This clonotype was found a few times. This chain links TRBV20-1 with TRBJ2-3; 14 nucleotides line up with TRBD2. V was clipped by 5 bases and J by 1 base; unmatched bases: 8. Germline V gives CDR1 DFQATT, CDR2 SNEGSKA (reference sequence). The CDR3 spans 17 residues. CDR3 DNA: TGCAGTGCTGCCGGACTAGCGGGGGGTGGCGGCACAGATACGCAGTATTTT. The encoded protein is CSAAGLAGGGGTDTQYF.

This sequence joins TRBV5-1 and TRBJ1-2; D might be TRBD1 (5 bases). Deletions cut 0 bases from V and 2 bases from J, with 20 bases between. This CDR3 contains 18 residues. Germline loops: CDR1 SGHRS, CDR2 YFSETQ. This CDR3 is CASSLAAFGGRENYGYTF. The CDR3 DNA is TGCGCCAGCAGCTTGGCGGCGTTCGGGGGAAGGGAGAACTATGGCTACACCTTC.

This chain connects TRBV25-1 to TRBJ2-1, with D possibly TRBD2 on 7 matching bases. Germline loops: CDR1 MGHDK, CDR2 SYGVNS. The CDR3 is 15 residues long. Trimming removed 3 bases from V and 2 bases from J, with 11 bases in between. The CDR3 DNA sequence: TGTGCCAGCAGTGACGGGGGGCCGACCTACAATGAGCAGTTCTTC. Its protein product is CASSDGGPTYNEQFF.

This chain joins TRBV9 and TRBJ2-5; 8 bases are a match to TRBD1. The trim removed 4 bases at V and 2 bases at J, leaving 7 bases unmatched. CDR1 SGDLS and CDR2 YYNGEE come from the germline V gene. The CDR3 extends over 15 amino acids. CDR3 protein: CASSSLTGAQETQYF. CDR3 bases: TGTGCCAGCAGCTCACTGACAGGGGCTCAAGAGACCCAGTACTTC.

In the case of this clonotype: This clone may be a read error of a much larger clone one base away. The CDR3 spells CVSSQLLGHEQFF. The CDR3 coding sequence is TGCGTCAGCAGCCAACTCTTAGGACATGAGCAGTTCTTC. The chain recombines TRBV4-1 with TRBJ2-1; D ambiguous. This CDR3 is 13 amino acids long. The V gene's germline CDR1 is MGHRA and CDR2 YSYEKL.

Only a few counts were recorded for this clonotype. The chain carries TRBV12-3 or TRBV12-4 and TRBJ1-2; D remains ambiguous. The CDR3 runs 12 residues. Trimming stripped 7 bases from V and 7 bases from J, with 13 bases between. Written as DNA, the CDR3 is TGTGCCAGCACCCTGGGAAGGGTTGGCTACACCTTC. Its protein is CASTLGRVGYTF.

This clonotype was observed a handful of times. The V and J genes are TRBV6-2 or TRBV6-3 and TRBJ2-1, with D possibly matching TRBD1 (6 bases). The V and J ends lost 4 bases and 10 bases respectively, with 11 bases between them. CDR3 length: 12 amino acids. CDR1 MNHEY and CDR2 SVGEGT come from the germline V gene. In nucleotides, the CDR3 is TGTGCCAGCAGTTCCTTCGACAGGGAGCAGTTCTTC. Its protein is CASSSFDREQFF.

The J gene is TRBJ2-7, the V gene TRBV5-1; 11 bases fit TRBD2. CDR1 is SGHRS and CDR2 is YFSETQ in the germline V gene. V was clipped by 0 bases and J by 1 base; unmatched bases: 9. The CDR3 covers 18 residues. The CDR3: CASSLVGSGRAGSYEQYF. The DNA of the CDR3 is TGCGCCAGCAGCTTGGTTGGTAGCGGGAGGGCTGGATCCTACGAGCAGTACTTC.

The chain employs TRBV18 and TRBJ1-4; D call uncertain. The CDR3 spans 15 residues. Germline V lookup: CDR1 KGHSH, CDR2 LQKENI. Deletions cut 5 bases from V and 7 bases from J, with 17 bases between. CDR3: CASSLDGSNSEKLFF. CDR3 coding DNA: TGTGCCAGCTCATTAGATGGGTCCAACTCTGAAAAACTGTTTTTT. The full variable domain, completed using reference TRBV18 and TRBJ1-4, is NAGVMQNPRHLVRRRGQEARLRCSPMKGHSHVYWYRQLPEEGLKFMVYLQKENIIDESGMPKERFSAEFPKEGPSILRIQQVVRGDSAAYFCASSLDGSNSEKLFFGSGTQLSVL.